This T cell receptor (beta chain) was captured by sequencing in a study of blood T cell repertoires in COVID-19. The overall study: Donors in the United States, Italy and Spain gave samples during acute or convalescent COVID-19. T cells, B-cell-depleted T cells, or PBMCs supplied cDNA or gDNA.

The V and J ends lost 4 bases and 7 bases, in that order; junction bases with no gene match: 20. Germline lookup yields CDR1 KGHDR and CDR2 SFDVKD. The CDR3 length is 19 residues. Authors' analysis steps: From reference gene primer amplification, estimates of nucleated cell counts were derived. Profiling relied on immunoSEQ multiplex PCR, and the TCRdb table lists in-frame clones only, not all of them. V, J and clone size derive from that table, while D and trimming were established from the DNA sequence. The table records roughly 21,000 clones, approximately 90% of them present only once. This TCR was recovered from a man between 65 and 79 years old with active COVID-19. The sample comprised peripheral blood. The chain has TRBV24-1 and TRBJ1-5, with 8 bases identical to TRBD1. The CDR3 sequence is CATSDPRGQPFNPEQPQHF. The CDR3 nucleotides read TGTGCCACCAGTGACCCCAGGGGGCAACCCTTCAACCCAGAGCAGCCCCAGCATTTT.